These 5 T cell receptor beta chains were all obtained from the same sample, sequenced in a study of blood T cell repertoires in COVID-19. Assay: immunoSEQ multiplex PCR; the TCRdb copy retains only in-frame clones and omits some. The sample has under 35,000 clones; approximately 72% are singletons. The sequenced sample was peripheral blood. Receptor source: a man older than 75 with acute or convalescent COVID-19.

Here the CDR3 reads CASSRETGRNTEAFF. CDR3 sequence (DNA): TGTGCCAGCAGCAGAGAGACAGGTAGAAACACTGAAGCTTTCTTT. The rearrangement joins TRBV7-9 to TRBJ1-1; possible D gene TRBD1, 6 bases. CDR3 size: 15 residues. With 5 bases removed from V and 2 bases from J, the gap between germline ends came to 15 bases. In germline, CDR1 is SEHNR, CDR2 FQNEAQ (reference sequence).

V and J are TRBV7-6 and TRBJ2-5, with TRBD2 as a possible D gene (5 bases). The V and J ends lost 2 bases and 5 bases respectively, with 18 bases between them. The CDR3 runs 16 residues. In germline, CDR1 is SGHVS, CDR2 FNYEAQ. CDR3 in amino acids: CASSLMGERLWETQYF. The CDR3 DNA reads as TGTGCCAGCAGCTTAATGGGAGAACGGTTATGGGAGACCCAGTACTTC. The entire variable domain, with the rest obtained from reference TRBV7-6 and TRBJ2-5, is as follows: GAGVSQSPRYKVTKRGQDVALRCDPISGHVSLYWYRQALGQGPEFLTYFNYEAQQDKSGLPNDRFSAERPEGSISTLTIQRTEQRDSAMYRCASSLMGERLWETQYFGPGTRLLVL.

This clone was picked up one time. The chain has TRBV5-5 and TRBJ2-7; 7 bases are a match to TRBD1. Germline V gives CDR1 SGHKS, CDR2 YYEKEE (reference sequence). J gave up 6 bases and V 0 bases, and 6 bases lay outside the gene matches. The CDR3 spans 14 residues. CDR3 in amino acids: CASSLGQGLGEQYF. CDR3 bases: TGTGCCAGCAGCTTGGGACAGGGCCTGGGCGAGCAGTACTTC.

The chain has TRBV5-1 and TRBJ2-7; TRBD1 aligns across 7 bases. Germline assignment: CDR1 SGHRS and CDR2 YFSETQ. V shed 3 bases, J shed 1 base, and the junction held 1 base outside the gene matches. The CDR3 contains 13 residues. The CDR3 sequence is CASSSGQSYEQYF. The CDR3 bases are TGCGCCAGCAGCTCGGGACAGTCCTACGAGCAGTACTTC.

The rearrangement links TRBV4-1 to TRBJ2-5; tentatively, D is TRBD2 (7 bases). Looked up from germline, CDR1 is MGHRA and CDR2 is YSYEKL. The germline V and J ends were trimmed by 4 bases and 5 bases, with 26 bases remaining between them. The CDR3 sequence is 18 residues long. The CDR3 bases are TGCGCCAGCAGCCTCGCGCCGAGGGGAGCGGGGAGGGGGGAGACCCAGTACTTC. Translation: CASSLAPRGAGRGETQYF.